The next 7 T cell receptor beta chains were all read from a single sample in a study of cytomegalovirus exposure and HLA in healthy donors. 13 Jbeta primers and 60 Vbeta primers were used for the PCR. Sequencing used immunoSEQ multiplex PCR; TCRdb keeps in-frame clones, though not all of them. The table shows some 270,000 clones, with roughly 80% occurring only once. What was sequenced was PBMCs. The receptors shown here come from a girl aged 2-10 years in good health and CMV-seronegative.

V is TRBV10-1 and J is TRBJ2-2; TRBD2 aligns across 8 bases. CDR3 length equals 16 residues. The V gene's germline CDR1 is WNHNN and CDR2 SYGVQD (reference sequence). Unmatched junction bases numbered 6, after V lost 4 bases and J lost 2 bases. The CDR3 spells CASSVSSGGNTGELFF. CDR3 DNA: TGCGCCAGCAGTGTATCCAGCGGGGGAAACACCGGGGAGCTGTTTTTT.

The V call is TRBV5-4, the J call TRBJ2-5; 8 bases match TRBD2. CDR3 length equals 14 residues. The germline CDR1 and CDR2 sequences are SGHNT and YYREEE (reference sequence). The V segment lost 4 bases and the J segment 1 base; nucleotides outside the gene matches: 3. The CDR3 sequence: CASSPRGVQETQYF. The DNA of the CDR3 is TGTGCCAGCAGCCCGCGGGGGGTCCAAGAGACCCAGTACTTC.

V and J are TRBV6-5 and TRBJ1-1; tentative D call: TRBD1 (5 bases). Germline V gene data show CDR1 as MNHEY and CDR2 as SVGAGI. This CDR3 region has 16 residues. V shed 3 bases and J shed 4 bases, with 18 bases lying between them. CDR3: CASSYMIHNRGTEAFF. The CDR3 DNA sequence: TGTGCCAGCAGTTATATGATCCATAATAGGGGCACTGAAGCTTTCTTT.

The chain employs TRBV5-1 and TRBJ2-3; 13 nucleotides align to TRBD2. CDR1 is SGHRS and CDR2 is YFSETQ in the germline V gene. Trimming removed 2 bases from V and 4 bases from J; junction bases left unmatched: 4. This CDR3 region has 16 residues. In DNA, the CDR3 is TGCGCCAGCAGCTTCTGGACTAGCGGGAGATCAGATACGCAGTATTTT. It specifies CASSFWTSGRSDTQYF.

This chain uses TRBV7-3 with TRBJ2-1; maybe TRBD1 (5 bases). Trimming removed 5 bases at V and 0 bases at J, with 11 bases between. CDR1 is SGHTA and CDR2 is FQGTGA in the germline V gene. The length of the CDR3 is 15 residues. The CDR3 bases are TGTGCCAGCAGCGGCAGGGATACCTCCTACAATGAGCAGTTCTTC. This gives the protein CASSGRDTSYNEQFF.

The chain uses TRBV5-1 and TRBJ2-3; a possible D gene is TRBD2 (7 bases). This CDR3 has 15 residues. V lost 0 bases and J 5 bases, leaving 13 bases between the germline ends. The germline gives CDR1 SGHRS, CDR2 YFSETQ. In DNA form, the CDR3 reads TGCGCCAGCAGCTTGGGGGGGGGCTCACGAGATACGCAGTATTTT. Translation: CASSLGGGSRDTQYF.

Details on this clone: Distinct nucleotide sequences in the sample also encode this CDR3. The chain joins TRBV28 to TRBJ1-5, with 7 bases identical to TRBD1. J was trimmed by 1 base and V by 3 bases; bases with no gene match: 0. Germline CDR1 is MDHEN and CDR2 is SYDVKM. The CDR3 contains 14 residues. CDR3 residues: CASSFRGSNQPQHF. CDR3 in DNA: TGTGCCAGCAGTTTCAGGGGGAGCAATCAGCCCCAGCATTTT.